These T cell receptor beta chains were read from a single sample in a study of shared clonotypes between healthy human individuals. Assay used: immunoSEQ multiplex PCR; TCRdb lists only in-frame clones, some missing. Of 2,500,000 or so clones listed, over 85% are singletons. Sequenced sample: naive CD4+ T cells sorted from blood. Receptors originate from a man between 18 and 29 years old in good health. Each CDR3 is given with its conserved first and last residue. D genes are given only for firm matches. For some rows the clone size is stated as once, few or many, or as a class when expanded; others skip it.

clone size	V gene	J gene	D gene	CDR3 protein	CDR3 DNA
once	TRBV4-3	TRBJ1-3	-	CASSQSVGSGNTIYF	TGCGCCAGCAGCCAAAGTGTCGGCTCTGGAAACACCATATATTTT
-	TRBV7-2	TRBJ2-5	-	CASSLGVLQETQYF	TGTGCCAGCAGCTTAGGCGTACTTCAAGAGACCCAGTACTTC
-	TRBV11-3	TRBJ1-3	-	CASSLEGRAGNTIYF	TGTGCCAGCAGCTTAGAAGGCAGGGCTGGAAACACCATATATTTT
-	TRBV6-6	TRBJ2-3	TRBD2	CASSHSGGRADTQYF	TGTGCCAGCAGTCATAGCGGGGGGCGGGCAGATACGCAGTATTTT
-	TRBV18	TRBJ2-7	TRBD2	CASSFGLAGGSEQYF	TGTGCCAGCTCATTCGGACTAGCGGGAGGATCCGAGCAGTACTTC
-	TRBV5-1	TRBJ2-3	TRBD2	CASSPPSSGSTDTQYF	TGCGCCAGCAGCCCTCCCTCTAGCGGGAGCACAGATACGCAGTATTTT
-	TRBV11-3	TRBJ1-4	TRBD1	CASSFLTGTGEEKLFF	TGTGCCAGCAGCTTCCTTACCGGGACAGGGGAAGAAAAACTGTTTTTT
-	TRBV4-3	TRBJ2-3	-	CASSPILGAGDTQYF	TGCGCCAGCAGCCCAATTCTGGGGGCGGGAGATACGCAGTATTTT
-	TRBV28	TRBJ1-2	TRBD1	CASSSQGQGAGGYTF	TGTGCCAGCAGTTCCCAGGGACAGGGGGCGGGCGGCTACACCTTC
once	TRBV28	TRBJ1-1	TRBD1	CASSLLDRVPREAFF	TGTGCCAGCAGTTTATTGGACAGGGTACCCAGAGAAGCTTTCTTT
few	TRBV30	TRBJ1-2	-	CAWKAPGYGYTF	TGTGCCTGGAAGGCGCCTGGCTATGGCTACACCTTC
once	TRBV12-5	TRBJ2-3	-	CASGTTDTQYF	TGTGCTAGTGGTACTACAGATACGCAGTATTTT
few	TRBV5-6	TRBJ2-3	-	CASSLTSTDTQYF	TGTGCCAGCAGCTTAACTAGCACAGATACGCAGTATTTT
-	TRBV28	TRBJ1-4	TRBD1	CASSLVTGLSEKLFF	TGTGCCAGCAGTTTAGTGACAGGGCTAAGTGAAAAACTGTTTTTT
-	TRBV7-2	TRBJ2-3	-	CASSFAGATDTQYF	TGTGCCAGCAGCTTCGCGGGGGCGACAGATACGCAGTATTTT
-	TRBV28	TRBJ2-4	TRBD1	CASLTGTGRIQYF	TGTGCCAGCTTAACCGGGACAGGGAGGATTCAGTACTTC
-	TRBV30	TRBJ2-1	-	CAWSERVDYNEQFF	TGTGCCTGGAGTGAGAGGGTTGACTACAATGAGCAGTTCTTC
-	TRBV7-9	TRBJ1-3	-	CASSLKKEGSGNTIYF	TGTGCCAGCAGCTTAAAAAAGGAAGGCTCTGGAAACACCATATATTTT
-	TRBV18	TRBJ2-5	-	CASSLLQGGQETQYF	TGTGCCAGCTCACTTTTACAGGGTGGTCAAGAGACCCAGTACTTC
-	TRBV10-2	TRBJ1-1	-	CASRELAEAFF	TGCGCCAGCAGGGAGTTGGCTGAAGCTTTCTTT
-	TRBV6-5	TRBJ2-2	-	CASSPPVPGELFF	TGTGCCAGCAGTCCCCCGGTCCCCGGGGAGCTGTTTTTT
-	TRBV6-5	TRBJ2-7	TRBD2	CASSYAGLGRGEQYF	TGTGCCAGCAGTTACGCAGGACTAGGCCGAGGCGAGCAGTACTTC
-	TRBV19	TRBJ1-5	-	CASSIVGGNQPQHF	TGTGCCAGTAGTATAGTTGGTGGCAATCAGCCCCAGCATTTT
-	TRBV5-1	TRBJ1-3	-	CASSWSHGNSGNTIYF	TGCGCCAGCAGCTGGTCGCACGGAAACTCTGGAAACACCATATATTTT
-	TRBV18	TRBJ2-1	-	CASSPTARGSYNEQFF	TGTGCCAGCTCACCAACAGCGAGGGGCTCCTACAATGAGCAGTTCTTC